One and the same sample provided the 10 T cell receptor beta chains below, sequenced in a study of T-cell reconstitution after alpha-beta-depleted transplantation in children. TCRbeta library preparation incorporated unique molecular identifiers. One entry per CDR3 protein, called by TCRdb with MiXCR from the PCR reads. The repertoire has nearly 550,000 distinct CDR3 sequences, 15% to 20% of them found once; the top ten carry approximately 3%. Sample: PBMCs from the stem cell graft donor, taken from the stem cell graft. The receptors here all came from a human donor who donated a stem cell graft to a child with acute lymphoblastic leukemia.

V and J are TRBV27 and TRBJ1-2; D is uncertain. Trimming cost V 2 bases and J 0 bases, with 7 bases left between them. Per germline, CDR1 MNHEY and CDR2 SMNVEV (reference sequence). The CDR3 is made up of 14 amino acids. The CDR3 loop is CASSLGGSNYGYTF. As DNA, the CDR3 is TGTGCCAGCAGTTTAGGCGGATCTAACTATGGCTACACCTTC.

This clonotype has only a few counts. The chain has TRBV12-3 or TRBV12-4 and TRBJ2-1, with 14 nucleotides matching TRBD2. The CDR3 sequence is 15 residues long. V lost 4 bases, J lost 9 bases, and 5 bases stayed unmatched. CDR3 in DNA: TGTGCCAGCAGTTCTACGACTAGCGGGAGGGGTGAGCAGTTCTTC. Protein: CASSSTTSGRGEQFF.

This clonotype occurred a few times. This chain uses TRBV5-1 with TRBJ2-6; 11 bases are shared with TRBD1. With V trimmed by 5 bases and J by 3 bases, 13 bases remained unmatched. Germline loops: CDR1 SGHRS, CDR2 YFSETQ. The CDR3 spans 19 residues. As DNA, the CDR3 is TGCGCCAGCAGGATCCCCCGGACAGGGGGCCCTAGTGGGGCCAACGTCCTGACTTTC. Protein sequence: CASRIPRTGGPSGANVLTF.

This clonotype showed up just a few times. This rearrangement joins TRBV6-1 to TRBJ1-1; D might be TRBD1 (6 bases). Germline V gene sequence: CDR1 MNHNS, CDR2 SASEGT. The CDR3 length is 14 residues. V gave up 4 bases and J gave up 3 bases, with 12 bases separating them. In DNA form, the CDR3 reads TGTGCCAGCAGTGTAGGGGGACGGCACACTGAAGCTTTCTTT. Encoded protein: CASSVGGRHTEAFF.

The chain uses TRBV10-1 and TRBJ2-3, with 7 nucleotides matching TRBD2. This CDR3 has 16 residues. With V trimmed by 3 bases and J by 5 bases, 11 bases remained unmatched. CDR1 and CDR2 from the germline V gene are WNHNN and SYGVQD (reference sequence). The CDR3 DNA reads as TGCGCCAGCAGTGAAGCCGGGGGGACTGCAATAGATACGCAGTATTTT. It specifies CASSEAGGTAIDTQYF.

This chain joins TRBV10-3 and TRBJ2-4; D gene uncertain. CDR3 length: 16 residues. Trimming stripped 0 bases from V and 2 bases from J, with 11 bases between. CDR1 and CDR2 (germline): ENHRY, SYGVKD. The CDR3 DNA reads as TGTGCCATCAGTGAGTCTGCCGGAGCCCCCAAAAACATTCAGTACTTC. Its protein product is CAISESAGAPKNIQYF.

The V and J genes are TRBV5-6 and TRBJ1-2; no firm D call. Looked up from germline, CDR1 is SGHDT and CDR2 is YYEEEE. Trimming shortened V by 1 base and J by 4 bases, and 8 bases separated the two germline ends. CDR3 length: 13 amino acids. The CDR3, as DNA: TGTGCCAGCAGCTTGAGGGAGAGCTATGGCTACACCTTC. It specifies CASSLRESYGYTF.

This clonotype was counted only a few times. This chain connects TRBV5-1 to TRBJ1-1; D perhaps matches TRBD1 (5 bases). Trimming removed 4 bases at V and 2 bases at J, with 12 bases between. The germline V gene has CDR1 SGHRS and CDR2 YFSETQ. The CDR3 contains 14 residues. The CDR3 protein is CASSPYGGNTEAFF. CDR3 DNA sequence: TGCGCCAGCAGCCCTTATGGGGGTAACACTGAAGCTTTCTTT. Together with reference TRBV5-1 and TRBJ1-1, the CDR3 gives the full variable domain: KAGVTQTPRYLIKTRGQQVTLSCSPISGHRSVSWYQQTPGQGLQFLFEYFSETQRNKGNFPGRFSGRQFSNSRSEMNVSTLELGDSALYLCASSPYGGNTEAFFGQGTRLTVV.

This clonotype has a handful of counts. The chain combines TRBV15 with TRBJ2-1, with D perhaps matching TRBD2 (5 bases). CDR1 and CDR2 from the germline V gene are LNHNV and YYDKDF (reference sequence). Trimming shortened V by 4 bases and J by 0 bases, and 16 bases separated the two germline ends. The CDR3 totals 17 residues. This CDR3 reads CATSTDGAGSSYNEQFF. CDR3 nucleotide sequence: TGTGCCACCAGCACTGATGGAGCTGGGAGCTCCTACAATGAGCAGTTCTTC. The full variable domain, completed using reference TRBV15 and TRBJ2-1, is DAMVIQNPRYQVTQFGKPVTLSCSQTLNHNVMYWYQQKSSQAPKLLFHYYDKDFNNEADTPDNFQSRRPNTSFCFLDIRSPGLGDTAMYLCATSTDGAGSSYNEQFFGPGTRLTVL.

The V and J genes are TRBV5-1 and TRBJ2-7; TRBD2 aligns across 14 bases. With 2 bases clipped from V and 4 bases from J, the junction kept 8 bases outside the gene matches. Germline V gene lookup returns CDR1 SGHRS and CDR2 YFSETQ. The CDR3 totals 17 residues. The CDR3 bases are TGCGCCAGCAGCTTAGGGACTAGCGGGAGTGACTTATACGAGCAGTACTTC. Encoded protein: CASSLGTSGSDLYEQYF.